The T cell receptor (beta chain) described here comes from a study of OX40 agonist ivuxolimab in advanced cancers. Study overall: The dose-escalation cohort had hepatocellular carcinoma, melanoma, renal cell or head and neck cancer. Study observations and caveats: Mean expanded clone counts were higher in CD8+ than CD4+ T cells.

Here immunoSEQ multiplex PCR was the method, and the copy in TCRdb shows in-frame clones only, minus some. The table records 90,000 or so clones, roughly 91% of them present only once. About this clone: What it recognizes is unknown.

Trimming took 3 bases from V and 1 from J; bases not matched to a gene: 5. This CDR3 has 17 amino acids. CDR1 and CDR2 from the germline V gene are SGHRS and YFSETQ. Researchers took blood at baseline, on cycle 4 day 1, and on cycle 7 day 1. The sequence was obtained from an adult with an advanced solid tumor such as melanoma, head and neck, liver or kidney cancer. The sample in question was CD4+ or CD8+ T cells sorted from blood, obtained in a trial of the OX40 agonist ivuxolimab. This sequence joins TRBV5-1 and TRBJ2-3; 13 bases are a match to TRBD2. CDR3 in amino acids: CASSSRLAGGGTDTQYF. CDR3 nucleotide sequence: TGCGCCAGCAGCTCGCGACTAGCGGGAGGCGGCACAGATACGCAGTATTTT.